This is a list of T cell receptor beta chains from one sample in a study of identical twins. MiXCR, run by TCRdb on the 5' RACE reads, gives a single entry per CDR3 protein. The sample includes 1,800,000 or so distinct CDR3 sequences, roughly a third seen only once; the top ten take over 0.25%. Sequencing was done on a sample of cord blood. These receptors were taken from a newborn girl in good health. The CDR3 runs from the conserved cysteine through the conserved F or W. The order of the fields is V gene, J gene, CDR3 protein.

>TRBV29-1|TRBJ1-3
CSVSPSVGNTIYF
>TRBV12-5|TRBJ2-1
CASAGTGGHNEQFF
>TRBV12-5|TRBJ2-7
CASPGTWRYEQYF
>TRBV28|TRBJ2-1
CASSLWTSGSYNEQFF
>TRBV2|.
CASSDTGGPLYEQYF
>TRBV6-1|TRBJ1-6
CASSEGGVYNSPLHF
>TRBV3-1|TRBJ2-3
CASSPSTSTSVPDTQYF
>TRBV6-1|TRBJ2-7
CASSPHGAGGVDEQYF
>TRBV12-3/TRBV12-4|TRBJ2-1
CASSLRVAGALSYNEQFF
>TRBV4-1|TRBJ1-4
CASSQNNRGQANEKLFF
>TRBV12-3/TRBV12-4|TRBJ2-7
CASTNGLVGRYEQYF
>TRBV24-1|TRBJ2-1
CATSDLMGDSYNEQLF
>TRBV20-1|TRBJ1-5
CSATGTGLNQPQHF
>TRBV2|TRBJ2-5
CASSEGGPQETQYF
>TRBV5-1|TRBJ2-2
CASSLPGDGELFF
>TRBV7-8|TRBJ2-1
CASSRTSGRGYNEQFF
>TRBV20-1|TRBJ2-7
CSARKGGGYYEQYF
>TRBV11-2|TRBJ2-1
CASTEPGTGYNEQFF
>TRBV5-1|TRBJ2-7
CASSLRVAGGKGIYEQYF
>TRBV15|TRBJ2-2
CATSRDRDGELFF
>TRBV12-3/TRBV12-4|TRBJ2-4
CASSLGRLSKNIQYF
>TRBV12-5|TRBJ2-7
CASGLPLGTDSYEQYF
>TRBV6-2/TRBV6-3|TRBJ1-5
CASRYSARGLYQPQHF
>TRBV28|TRBJ1-2
CASIGRDYGYTF
>TRBV5-1|TRBJ2-3
CASRWTSGITDTQYF
>TRBV24-1|TRBJ2-7
CATSDWTGGNEQYF
>TRBV9|TRBJ2-2
CASSVVGYGGELFF
>TRBV28|TRBJ1-2
CASSSSDRGLTNYGYTF
>TRBV20-1|TRBJ2-7
CSARGLAGSYKQYF
>TRBV13|TRBJ2-2
CASSSTGLAPSWTGELFF
>TRBV28|TRBJ1-5
CASSRRDRGGYSNQPQHF
>TRBV20-1|TRBJ1-1
CSASRQGTEAFF
>TRBV15|.
CATSGLASGTYNEQYF
>TRBV20-1|TRBJ1-2
CSARVRGWVEGYTF
>TRBV5-1|TRBJ2-3
CASSPLISADTQYF
>TRBV4-2|TRBJ2-1
CASSPTGYGQFF
>TRBV6-1|TRBJ2-5
CASSGQRGNEQYF
>TRBV27|TRBJ2-1
CASIKREGVNERFF
>TRBV12-3/TRBV12-4|TRBJ2-2
CASTIGGGRTGELFF
>TRBV4-2|.
CASSQGVLRGEETQYF
>TRBV4-2|TRBJ2-1
CASSQPRRPNEQFF
>TRBV4-1|TRBJ2-1
CASSHPRVVPYSGEQFF
>TRBV12-3/TRBV12-4|TRBJ2-5
CASSLRGWETQYF
>TRBV20-1|TRBJ1-4
CSALHPDSEKLFF
>TRBV6-2/TRBV6-3|TRBJ1-2
CASSSPGQGPDYTF
>TRBV12-3/TRBV12-4|TRBJ2-1
CASTSRNEQFF
>TRBV29-1|TRBJ2-3
CSVETSGGMYTQYF